The present TCR beta chain was sequenced within a study of shared clonotypes between healthy human individuals. The study, taken as a whole, reports: Naive subsets, compared against memory subsets, generally had larger estimated richness values.

Profiled with immunoSEQ multiplex PCR; TCRdb holds only in-frame clones, not every one. The table lists more than 1.2 million clones, roughly 98.5% of them singletons. With respect to this clone: Its matching antigen is unknown.

The V end was cut by 5 bases, the J end by 4 bases, with 12 bases between. The CDR3 length is 14 residues. Germline V gene lookup returns CDR1 SGHTA and CDR2 FQGTGA. The sequencing input was naive CD4+ T cells sorted from blood. The subset: CD45RA+ positively selected. The clonotype originates from a man aged 25 to 40 in good health. The chain employs TRBV7-3 and TRBJ2-1, with D possibly being TRBD2 (6 bases). CDR3 region: CASSLSGGYNEQFF. The CDR3 DNA is TGTGCCAGCAGCCTATCCGGGGGTTACAATGAGCAGTTCTTC.